This T cell receptor (beta chain) was captured by sequencing in a study of cytomegalovirus exposure and HLA in healthy donors. Study-level findings and limits: HLA-A and HLA-B allele assignments for most subjects were reportedly predicted accurately using TCR beta sequences. In an earlier analysis, about 87% or about 30%: the productive usage of most TCR beta V segments. In a later analysis, TCR beta V- and J-gene trimming showed a link to a missense DCLRE1C variant. Among TCR beta chains, those listed as cytomegalovirus-associated numbered approximately 150.

A multiplex PCR was run with 60 Vbeta primers and 13 Jbeta primers. Sequencing was performed with immunoSEQ multiplex PCR; in TCRdb, only in-frame clones are kept and a portion is missing. This repertoire comprises about 190,000 clones; its ten largest clones make up 5.5% to 7.5%. Concerning this clone: Its target is unknown.

Germline V gene data show CDR1 as LGHNA and CDR2 as YSLEER. The CDR3 consists of 17 residues. The ends lost 1 base at V and 2 bases at J; junction bases unmatched: 8. The rearrangement uses TRBV4-3 and TRBJ2-3; TRBD2 matches 8 bases. This clonotype was obtained from a man aged 25 to 40 in good health and CMV-seronegative. Sequenced input: PBMCs. CDR3 sequence: CASSQARRGVTTDTQYF. In nucleotides, the CDR3 is TGCGCCAGCAGCCAAGCGCGGCGGGGGGTAACCACAGATACGCAGTATTTT.